The 15 T cell receptor beta chains presented below share a single source sample, sequenced in a study of T cells in Graves' hyperthyroidism and ophthalmopathy. From RNA transcripts, TCR beta CDR3 regions were amplified. TCR CDR3 underwent first-round RT-PCR with the HTBI primer set. TCRdb called the multiplex PCR reads again in MiXCR, with one record for every CDR3 protein. Here the sample spans about 590,000 distinct CDR3 sequences, approximately 15% being singletons. Sequencing was done on a sample of blood. These receptors originate from a woman aged 18-35 years with Graves' ophthalmopathy.

For this clonotype: A clone one base away is much larger, so this may be a read error. The chain couples TRBV7-2 to TRBJ1-4; 9 bases are shared with TRBD1. Germline CDR1 is SGHTA and CDR2 is FQGNSA. The trim removed 5 bases at V and 7 bases at J, leaving 8 bases unmatched. The CDR3 is 15 residues long. The DNA of the CDR3 is TGTGCCAGCAGCCCGACCGAGACAGGGGGTGAAAAACTGTTTTTT. This gives the protein CASSPTETGGEKLFF. Full variable domain (rest looked up from reference TRBV7-2 and TRBJ1-4): GAGVSQSPSNKVTEKGKDVELRCDPISGHTALYWYRQSLGQGLEFLIYFQGNSAPDKSGLPSDRFSAERTGGSVSTLTIQRTQQEDSAVYLCASSPTETGGEKLFFGSGTQLSVL.

This clonotype was picked up many times. The chain has TRBV29-1 and TRBJ2-6; D might be TRBD1 (6 bases). Per the germline V gene, CDR1 is SQVTM and CDR2 is ANQGSEA. Trimming took off 6 bases at V and 4 bases at J, with 16 bases between the two ends. CDR3 length: 15 amino acids. CDR3 nucleotide sequence: TGCAGCGTCTTGGACAGCACAAGGGGGGCCAACGTCCTGACTTTC. Translating gives CSVLDSTRGANVLTF.

This clonotype was recorded a few times. The gene calls are TRBV7-9 and TRBJ2-3; weak D call: TRBD1 (6 bases). V gave up 5 bases and J gave up 0 bases, with 12 bases separating them. There are 15 residues in the CDR3. Germline V gene lookup returns CDR1 SEHNR and CDR2 FQNEAQ (reference sequence). DNA of the CDR3: TGTGCCAGCAGCCCACGACAGGATAGCACAGATACGCAGTATTTT. This codes for CASSPRQDSTDTQYF. Based on the CDR3 plus reference TRBV7-9 and TRBJ2-3, the full variable domain is DTGVSQNPRHKITKRGQNVTFRCDPISEHNRLYWYRQTLGQGPEFLTYFQNEAQLEKSRLLSDRFSAERPKGSFSTLEIQRTEQGDSAMYLCASSPRQDSTDTQYFGPGTRLTVL.

The CDR3 reads CASSYGLSTDTQYF. The CDR3 nucleotides read TGTGCCAGCAGTTATGGCCTTAGCACAGATACGCAGTATTTT. The chain is built from TRBV6-1 and TRBJ2-3; D unclear. V lost 5 bases and J lost 0, with 9 bases in between. There are 14 residues in the CDR3. Germline values: CDR1 MNHNS, CDR2 SASEGT.

This clonotype came up many times. The rearrangement joins TRBV6-2 or TRBV6-3 to TRBJ2-3, with TRBD1 as a possible D gene (5 bases). Germline CDR1 MNHEY, CDR2 SVGEGT. The V end lost 0 bases, the J end lost 0 bases, and 13 bases lay between the germline ends. There are 17 residues in the CDR3. The CDR3 loop is CASSYSIAPGSTDTQYF. The DNA of the CDR3 is TGTGCCAGCAGTTACTCGATAGCCCCAGGGAGCACAGATACGCAGTATTTT.

This clonotype appeared many times. This sequence joins TRBV30 and TRBJ2-7; 7 bases fit TRBD1. Germline trimming cut 0 bases from V and 2 bases from J; bases unmatched to any gene: 13. The CDR3 is made up of 17 amino acids. CDR1 is GTSNPN, CDR2 SVGIG, per germline (reference sequence). CDR3 sequence reads: CAWSVLAGTDVTYEQYF. CDR3 in DNA: TGTGCCTGGAGTGTACTCGCCGGGACAGATGTAACCTACGAGCAGTACTTC.

This clonotype was counted many times. This rearrangement joins TRBV27 to TRBJ2-1; D is possibly TRBD2 (7 bases). Germline V CDR1 and CDR2: MNHEY, SMNVEV (reference sequence). V lost 3 bases and J 7 bases, leaving 16 bases between the germline ends. The CDR3 has 15 amino acids. In nucleotides, the CDR3 is TGTGCCAGCAGTTTGGGGGGGCCAATAGGGAATGAGCAGTTCTTC. Protein product: CASSLGGPIGNEQFF.

This chain joins TRBV2 and TRBJ1-5; 9 nucleotides match TRBD1. The V gene's germline CDR1 is SNHLY and CDR2 FYNNEI. This CDR3 has 16 residues. V was clipped by 4 bases and J by 4 bases; unmatched bases: 8. CDR3 protein: CASSGWGQGYNQPQHF. Written as DNA, the CDR3 is TGTGCCAGCAGTGGATGGGGACAGGGCTATAATCAGCCCCAGCATTTT.

In its sample, this clonotype was seen once. A much larger clone sits a single nucleotide away, making a read error possible. V usage is TRBV20-1 and J usage is TRBJ2-1; 7 bases are shared with TRBD1. The CDR3 runs 11 residues. From germline, CDR1 is DFQATT and CDR2 SNEGSKA (reference sequence). The V gene end was trimmed by 6 bases and the J gene end by 15 bases; junction bases not matched to a gene: 11. The CDR3 here is CSADRGQWRFF. The CDR3 nucleotides are TGCAGTGCCGACCGGGGACAGTGGCGGTTCTTC.

This chain links TRBV7-9 with TRBJ2-5; D not certain. The CDR3 has 14 amino acids. V lost 5 bases and J 2 bases, leaving 12 bases between the germline ends. The germline V gene encodes CDR1 SEHNR and CDR2 FQNEAQ (reference sequence). In DNA form, the CDR3 reads TGTGCCAGCAGCGTAATGTCCTTACAAGAGACCCAGTACTTC. This translates into CASSVMSLQETQYF.

The chain uses TRBV11-3 and TRBJ2-2; TRBD2 matches at 7 bases. Germline CDR1 is SGHNT and CDR2 is YENEEA. V gave up 3 bases and J gave up 1 base; unmatched junction bases: 11. CDR3 length: 18 amino acids. The CDR3 nucleotides are TGTGCCAGCAGCTTGTCGGGGATAGGCGGGGGGAACACCGGGGAGCTGTTTTTT. As protein: CASSLSGIGGGNTGELFF.

This clonotype was seen ten or more times. The chain is built from TRBV5-1 and TRBJ2-7; 13 bases are shared with TRBD2. The CDR3 runs 15 residues. Germline V CDR1 and CDR2: SGHRS, YFSETQ. V was clipped by 4 bases and J by 6 bases; unmatched bases: 7. The CDR3 nucleotides read TGCGCCAGCAGCGAGGGGACTAGCGGGACCGGCGAGCAGTACTTC. Its protein product is CASSEGTSGTGEQYF.

This clonotype occurred once. The V call is TRBV19, the J call TRBJ2-3; 7 bases map to TRBD2. V lost 9 bases to trimming and J lost 4 bases; unmatched junction nucleotides: 10. The CDR3 covers 14 residues. Germline loops: CDR1 LNHDA, CDR2 SQIVND (reference sequence). This CDR3 is CASREGRDADTQYF. CDR3 nucleotide sequence: TGTGCCAGCAGGGAGGGCCGCGACGCAGATACGCAGTATTTT.

This clonotype was recorded at least ten times. V and J are TRBV27 and TRBJ1-5; no firm D call. CDR3 size: 16 residues. Germline V gene data show CDR1 as MNHEY and CDR2 as SMNVEV (reference sequence). V gave up 5 bases and J gave up 0 bases, with 14 bases separating them. DNA of the CDR3: TGTGCCAGCAGTCCATTCCAAGGGTTTAGCAATCAGCCCCAGCATTTT. Translation: CASSPFQGFSNQPQHF.

This clonotype was seen ten or more times. The CDR3 here is CSVGASGVSSYEQYF. Written as DNA, the CDR3 is TGCAGTGTGGGGGCTAGCGGGGTAAGCTCCTACGAGCAGTACTTC. This chain joins TRBV20-1 and TRBJ2-7; 9 bases fit TRBD2. Germline values: CDR1 DFQATT, CDR2 SNEGSKA (reference sequence). This CDR3 has 15 residues. J gave up 0 bases and V 7 bases, and 10 bases lay outside the gene matches.